This T cell receptor (beta chain) was captured by sequencing in a study of blood T cell repertoires in COVID-19. Study as a whole: The cDNA or gDNA used as material had been derived from T cells, B-cell-depleted T cells, or PBMCs.

In the original analysis: How many nucleated cells were present was estimated from reference gene primer amplification. Clones were read by immunoSEQ multiplex PCR, and TCRdb kept only the in-frame ones, dropping some. V and J calls and clone size are as listed in that table; D and trimming were resolved from the DNA. The table includes around 260,000 clones, around 90% detected once. Germline CDR1 reads LNHDA; CDR2 reads SQIVND (reference sequence). This CDR3 spans 16 amino acids. Between the trimmed V and J ends, which lost 4 bases and 2 bases, there was a span of 18 bases. The chain carries TRBV19 and TRBJ2-7; a weak D match, TRBD2 (6 bases). Sequencing was done on a sample of peripheral blood. The sequence was collected from a man aged 60 to 69 who had recovered from COVID-19. The CDR3 sequence: CASSRGVMDGTYEQYF. CDR3 sequence (DNA): TGTGCCAGTAGTAGGGGGGTAATGGACGGGACCTACGAGCAGTACTTC. The variable domain in full, completed from reference TRBV19 and TRBJ2-7, reads DGGITQSPKYLFRKEGQNVTLSCEQNLNHDAMYWYRQDPGQGLRLIYYSQIVNDFQKGDIAEGYSVSREKKESFPLTVTSAQKNPTAFYLCASSRGVMDGTYEQYFGPGTRLTVT.